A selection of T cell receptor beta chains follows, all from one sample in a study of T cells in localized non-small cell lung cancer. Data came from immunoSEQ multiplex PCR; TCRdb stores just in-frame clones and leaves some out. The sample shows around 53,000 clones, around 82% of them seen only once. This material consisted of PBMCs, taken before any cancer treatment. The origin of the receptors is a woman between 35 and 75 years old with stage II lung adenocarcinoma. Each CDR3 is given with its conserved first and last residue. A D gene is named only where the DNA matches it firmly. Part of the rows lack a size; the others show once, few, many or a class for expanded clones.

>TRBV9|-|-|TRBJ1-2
TGTGCCAGCTCCCCTACTAATGACTATGGCTACACCTTC
CASSPTNDYGYTF
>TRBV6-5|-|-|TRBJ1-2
TGTGCCAGCATTCTTAGCGCTAACTATGGCTACACCTTC
CASILSANYGYTF
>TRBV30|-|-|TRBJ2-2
TGTGCCTGGAGTCAGACGTGGACCGGGGAGCTGTTTTTT
CAWSQTWTGELFF
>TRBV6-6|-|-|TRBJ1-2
TGTGCCAGCAGATCCCCGGGGAATGGCTACACCTTC
CASRSPGNGYTF
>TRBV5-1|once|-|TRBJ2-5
TGCGCCAGCGGCAGGGGGGGAGAGCAAGAGACCCAGTACTTC
CASGRGGEQETQYF
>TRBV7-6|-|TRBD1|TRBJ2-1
TGTGCCAGCAGCTTAGCGGGCCGGGACAGGGGTCTAGCGGCGCTGTACAATGAGCAGTTCTTC
CASSLAGRDRGLAALYNEQFF
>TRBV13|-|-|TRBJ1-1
TGTGCCAGCGCCAGATCAGGGATTAGAGCTGAAGCTTTCTTT
CASARSGIRAEAFF
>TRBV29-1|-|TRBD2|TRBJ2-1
TGCAGCGTTGAAGGGGGCGATGCGGGGGTCTACAATGAGCAGTTCTTC
CSVEGGDAGVYNEQFF
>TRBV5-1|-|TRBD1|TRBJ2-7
TGCGCCAGCAGCCTACAGGGGACCACCTACGAGCAGTACTTC
CASSLQGTTYEQYF
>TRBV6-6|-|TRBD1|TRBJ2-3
TGTGCCAGCAGTTACCCGGGACAGGGGGCTTCAGATACGCAGTATTTT
CASSYPGQGASDTQYF
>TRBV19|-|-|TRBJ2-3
TGTGCCAGTAGTATAGTGGGGAGTCCCACAGATACGCAGTATTTT
CASSIVGSPTDTQYF